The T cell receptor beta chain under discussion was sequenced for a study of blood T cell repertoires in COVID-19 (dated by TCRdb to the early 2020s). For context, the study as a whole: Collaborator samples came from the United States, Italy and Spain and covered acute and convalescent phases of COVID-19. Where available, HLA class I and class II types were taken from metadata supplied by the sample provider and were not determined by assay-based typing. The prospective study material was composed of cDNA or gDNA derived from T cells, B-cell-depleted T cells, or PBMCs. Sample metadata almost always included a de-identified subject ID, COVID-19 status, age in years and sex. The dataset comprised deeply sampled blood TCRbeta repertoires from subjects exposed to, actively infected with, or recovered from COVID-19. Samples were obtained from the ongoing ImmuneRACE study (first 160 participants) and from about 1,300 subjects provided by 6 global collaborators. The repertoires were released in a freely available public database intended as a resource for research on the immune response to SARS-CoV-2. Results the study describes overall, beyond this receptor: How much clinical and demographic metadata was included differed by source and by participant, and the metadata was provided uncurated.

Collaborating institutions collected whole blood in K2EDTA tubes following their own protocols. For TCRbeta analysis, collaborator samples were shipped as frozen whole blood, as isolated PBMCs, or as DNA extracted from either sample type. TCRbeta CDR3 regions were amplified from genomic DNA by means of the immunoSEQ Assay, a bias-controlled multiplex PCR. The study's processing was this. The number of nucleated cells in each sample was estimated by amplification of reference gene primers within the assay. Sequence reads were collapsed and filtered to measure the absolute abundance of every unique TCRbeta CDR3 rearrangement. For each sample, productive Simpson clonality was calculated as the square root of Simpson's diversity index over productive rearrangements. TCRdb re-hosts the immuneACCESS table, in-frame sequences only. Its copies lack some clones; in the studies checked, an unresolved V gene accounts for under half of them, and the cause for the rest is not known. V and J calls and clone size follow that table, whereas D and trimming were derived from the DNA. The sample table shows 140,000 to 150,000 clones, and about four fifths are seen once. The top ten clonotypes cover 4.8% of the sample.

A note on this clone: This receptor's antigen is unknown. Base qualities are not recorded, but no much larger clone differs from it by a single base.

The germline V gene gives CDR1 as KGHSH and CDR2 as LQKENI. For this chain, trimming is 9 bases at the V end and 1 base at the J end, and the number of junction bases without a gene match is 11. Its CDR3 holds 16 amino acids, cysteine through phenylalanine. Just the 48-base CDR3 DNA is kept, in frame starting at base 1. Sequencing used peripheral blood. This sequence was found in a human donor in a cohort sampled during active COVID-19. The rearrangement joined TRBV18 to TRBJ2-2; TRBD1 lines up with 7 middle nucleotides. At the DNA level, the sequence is TGTGCCAGTCAATCTCCCGGGACAGTGAACACCGGGGAGCTGTTTTTT. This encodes CASQSPGTVNTGELFF. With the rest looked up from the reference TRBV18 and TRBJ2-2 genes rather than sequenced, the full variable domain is NAGVMQNPRHLVRRRGQEARLRCSPMKGHSHVYWYRQLPEEGLKFMVYLQKENIIDESGMPKERFSAEFPKEGPSILRIQQVVRGDSAAYFCASQSPGTVNTGELFFGEGSRLTVL.